Listed here is a single TCR beta chain. The record originates from a study of blood T cell repertoires in COVID-19. About the study: Samples came from the United States, Italy and Spain, spanning acute and convalescent COVID-19. PBMCs, B-cell-depleted T cells, or T cells provided the cDNA or gDNA that made up the material.

Assay used: immunoSEQ multiplex PCR; TCRdb lists only in-frame clones, some missing. Of 30,000 to 40,000 clones in the sample, 87% were seen once. The CDR3 extends over 16 amino acids. The trim removed 6 bases at V and 0 bases at J, leaving 7 bases unmatched. In germline, CDR1 is LNHDA, CDR2 SQIVND (reference sequence). Sequenced: peripheral blood. This TCR derives from a man aged 55 to 70 with acute or convalescent COVID-19. The chain couples TRBV19 to TRBJ2-1; 8 bases are a match to TRBD2. The CDR3 DNA reads TGTGCCAGTAGGGGCGGGGGGTCCGGCTCCTACAATGAGCAGTTCTTC. This translates into CASRGGGSGSYNEQFF.